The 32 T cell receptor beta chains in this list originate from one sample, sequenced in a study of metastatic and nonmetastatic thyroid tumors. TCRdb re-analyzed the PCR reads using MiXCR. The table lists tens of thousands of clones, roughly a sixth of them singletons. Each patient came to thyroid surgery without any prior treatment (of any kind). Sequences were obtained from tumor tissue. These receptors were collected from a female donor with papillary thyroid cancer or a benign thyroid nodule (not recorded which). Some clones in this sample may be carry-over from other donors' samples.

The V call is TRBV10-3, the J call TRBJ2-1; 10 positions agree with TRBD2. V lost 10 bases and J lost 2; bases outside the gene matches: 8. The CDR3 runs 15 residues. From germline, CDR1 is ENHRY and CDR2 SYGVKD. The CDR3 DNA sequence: TGTGCCACGCTAGCGGGAGTCCTGACCTACAATGAGCAGTTCTTC. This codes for CATLAGVLTYNEQFF.

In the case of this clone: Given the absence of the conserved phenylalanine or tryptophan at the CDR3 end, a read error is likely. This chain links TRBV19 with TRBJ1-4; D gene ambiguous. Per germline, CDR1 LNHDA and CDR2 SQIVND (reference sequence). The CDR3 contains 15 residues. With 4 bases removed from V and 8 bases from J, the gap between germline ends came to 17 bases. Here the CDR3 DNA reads TGTGCCAGTAGTAGGGAGATCGGCGGGATCGAAAAACTGTTTCTT. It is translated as CASSREIGGIEKLFL.

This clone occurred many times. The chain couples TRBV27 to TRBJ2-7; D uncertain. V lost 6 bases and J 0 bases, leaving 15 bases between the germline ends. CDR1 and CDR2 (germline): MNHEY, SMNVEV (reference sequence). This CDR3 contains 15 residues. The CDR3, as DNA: TGTGCCAGCAGATCCTTGGGTCGTTTCTCCTACGAGCAGTACTTC. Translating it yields CASRSLGRFSYEQYF.

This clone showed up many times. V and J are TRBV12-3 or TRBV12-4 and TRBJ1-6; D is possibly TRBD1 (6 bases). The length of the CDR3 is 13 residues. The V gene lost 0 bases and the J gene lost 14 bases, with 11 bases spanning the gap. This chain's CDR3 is CASSLALEGALHF. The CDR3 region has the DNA TGTGCCAGCAGTTTAGCGTTGGAGGGGGCCCTCCACTTT.

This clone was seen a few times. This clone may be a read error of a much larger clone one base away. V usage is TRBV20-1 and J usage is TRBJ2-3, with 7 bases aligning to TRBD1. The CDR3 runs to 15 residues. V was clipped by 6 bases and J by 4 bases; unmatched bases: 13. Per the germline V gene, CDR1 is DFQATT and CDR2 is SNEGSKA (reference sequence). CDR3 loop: CSARVDRWTPDTQYF. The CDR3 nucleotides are TGCAGTGCCAGGGTGGACAGGTGGACCCCAGATACGCAGTATTTT.

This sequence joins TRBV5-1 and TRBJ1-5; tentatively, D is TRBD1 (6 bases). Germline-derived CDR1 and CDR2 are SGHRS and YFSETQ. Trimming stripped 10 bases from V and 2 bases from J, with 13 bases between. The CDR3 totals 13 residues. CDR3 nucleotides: TGCGCCTGGAGTTCAGGGGGCAATCAGCCCCAGCATTTT. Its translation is CAWSSGGNQPQHF.

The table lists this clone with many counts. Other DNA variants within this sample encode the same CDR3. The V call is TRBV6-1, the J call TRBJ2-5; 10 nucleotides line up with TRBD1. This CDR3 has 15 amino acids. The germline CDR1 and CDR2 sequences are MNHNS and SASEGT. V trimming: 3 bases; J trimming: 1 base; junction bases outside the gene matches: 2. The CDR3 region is CASSEGQGIQETQYF. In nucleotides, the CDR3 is TGTGCCAGCAGTGAGGGACAGGGGATCCAAGAGACCCAGTACTTC.

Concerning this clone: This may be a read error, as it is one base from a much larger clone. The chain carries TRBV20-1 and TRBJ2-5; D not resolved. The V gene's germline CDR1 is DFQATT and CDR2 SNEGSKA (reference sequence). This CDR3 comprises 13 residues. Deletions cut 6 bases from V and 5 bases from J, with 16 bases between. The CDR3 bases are TGCAGTGCCATAGGGCAGGCTGGGGAGACCCAGTACTTC. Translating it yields CSAIGQAGETQYF.

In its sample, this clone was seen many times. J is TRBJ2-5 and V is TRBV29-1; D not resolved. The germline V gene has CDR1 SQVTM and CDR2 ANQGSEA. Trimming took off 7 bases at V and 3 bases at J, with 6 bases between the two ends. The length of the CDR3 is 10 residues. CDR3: CSAGEETQYF. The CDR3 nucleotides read TGCAGCGCCGGCGAAGAGACCCAGTACTTC.

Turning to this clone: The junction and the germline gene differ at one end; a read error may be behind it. The CDR3 DNA reads TGTGCCAGCGCCACACCCGGACAGGGGGCGGCAACGAACACTGAAGATTTCTTT. Translation: CASATPGQGAATNTEDFF. The chain links TRBV6-7 to TRBJ1-1; 11 nucleotides line up with TRBD1. TRBV6-7 is reported as an ORF; its role is uncertain. The CDR3 covers 18 residues.

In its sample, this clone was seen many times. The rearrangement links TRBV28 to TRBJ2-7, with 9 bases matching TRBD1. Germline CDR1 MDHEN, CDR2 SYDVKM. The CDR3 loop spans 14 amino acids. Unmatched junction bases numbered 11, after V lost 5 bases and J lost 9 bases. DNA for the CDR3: TGTGCCAGCAGTCGCGGGACAGGGTATACGTTGCAGTACTTC. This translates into CASSRGTGYTLQYF.

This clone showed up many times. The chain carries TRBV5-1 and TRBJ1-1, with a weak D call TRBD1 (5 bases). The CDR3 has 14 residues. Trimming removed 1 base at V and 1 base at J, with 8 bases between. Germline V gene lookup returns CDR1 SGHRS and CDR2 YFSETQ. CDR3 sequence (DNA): TGCGCCAGCAGCTTGAATGGGGGGAACACTGAAGCTTTCTTT. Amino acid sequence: CASSLNGGNTEAFF.

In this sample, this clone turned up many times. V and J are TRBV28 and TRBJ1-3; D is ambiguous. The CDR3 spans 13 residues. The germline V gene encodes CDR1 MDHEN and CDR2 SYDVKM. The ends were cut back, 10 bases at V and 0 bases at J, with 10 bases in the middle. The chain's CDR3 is CATTGGSGNTIYF. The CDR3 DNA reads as TGTGCCACCACCGGAGGCTCTGGAAACACCATATATTTT.

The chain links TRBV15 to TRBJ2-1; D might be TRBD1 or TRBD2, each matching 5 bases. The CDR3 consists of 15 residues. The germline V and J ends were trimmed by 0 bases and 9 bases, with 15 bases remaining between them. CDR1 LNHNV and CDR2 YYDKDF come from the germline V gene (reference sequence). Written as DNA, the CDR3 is TGTGCCACCAGCAGAGAAGACGTGAGGGGAACTGAGCAGTTCTTC. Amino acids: CATSREDVRGTEQFF. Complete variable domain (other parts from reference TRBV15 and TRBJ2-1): DAMVIQNPRYQVTQFGKPVTLSCSQTLNHNVMYWYQQKSSQAPKLLFHYYDKDFNNEADTPDNFQSRRPNTSFCFLDIRSPGLGDTAMYLCATSREDVRGTEQFFGPGTRLTVL.

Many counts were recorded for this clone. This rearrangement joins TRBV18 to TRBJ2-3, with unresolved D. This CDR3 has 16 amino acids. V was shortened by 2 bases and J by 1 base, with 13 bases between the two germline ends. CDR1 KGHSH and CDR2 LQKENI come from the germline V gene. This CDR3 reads CASSPFPSEGTDTQYF. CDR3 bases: TGTGCCAGCTCACCATTCCCGAGCGAGGGCACAGATACGCAGTATTTT.

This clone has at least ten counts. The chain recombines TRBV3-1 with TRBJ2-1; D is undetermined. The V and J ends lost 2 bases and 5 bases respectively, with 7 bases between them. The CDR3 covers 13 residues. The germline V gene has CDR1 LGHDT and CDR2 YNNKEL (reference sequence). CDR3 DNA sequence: TGTGCCAGCAGCCAATACAGTCACAATGAGCAGTTCTTC. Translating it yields CASSQYSHNEQFF.

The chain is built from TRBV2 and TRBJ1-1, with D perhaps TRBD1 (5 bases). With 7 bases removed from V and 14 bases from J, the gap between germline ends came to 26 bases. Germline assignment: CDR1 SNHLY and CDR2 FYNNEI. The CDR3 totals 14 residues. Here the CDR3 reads CASNRVQENIRPFF. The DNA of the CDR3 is TGTGCCAGCAATAGGGTACAGGAGAACATTCGGCCCTTCTTT.

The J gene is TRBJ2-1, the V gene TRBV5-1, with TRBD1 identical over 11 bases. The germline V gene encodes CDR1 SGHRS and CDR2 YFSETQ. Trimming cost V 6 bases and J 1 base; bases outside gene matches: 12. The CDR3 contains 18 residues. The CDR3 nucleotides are TGCGCCAGCATCTCTATAGGGACAGGGGGAACGTCCTACAATGAGCAGTTCTTC. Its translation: CASISIGTGGTSYNEQFF.

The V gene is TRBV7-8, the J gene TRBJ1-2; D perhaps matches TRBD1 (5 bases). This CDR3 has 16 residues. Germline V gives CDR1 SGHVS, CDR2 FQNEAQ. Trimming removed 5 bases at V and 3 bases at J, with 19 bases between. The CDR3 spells CASSPGPGLWDYGYTF. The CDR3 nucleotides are TGTGCCAGCAGCCCTGGCCCGGGACTGTGGGACTATGGCTACACCTTC. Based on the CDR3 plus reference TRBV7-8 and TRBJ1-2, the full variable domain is GAGVSQSPRYKVAKRGQDVALRCDPISGHVSLFWYQQALGQGPEFLTYFQNEAQLDKSGLPSDRFFAERPEGSVSTLKIQRTQQEDSAVYLCASSPGPGLWDYGYTFGSGTRLTVV.

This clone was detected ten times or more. Written as DNA, the CDR3 is TGCGCCAGCAGCTTGGACAACGTGCCGGAGACCCAGTACTTC. It encodes CASSLDNVPETQYF. The J gene is TRBJ2-5, the V gene TRBV5-1; no clear D gene. Per the germline V gene, CDR1 is SGHRS and CDR2 is YFSETQ. The CDR3 totals 14 residues. V lost 0 bases, J lost 5 bases, and 11 bases lay in between.

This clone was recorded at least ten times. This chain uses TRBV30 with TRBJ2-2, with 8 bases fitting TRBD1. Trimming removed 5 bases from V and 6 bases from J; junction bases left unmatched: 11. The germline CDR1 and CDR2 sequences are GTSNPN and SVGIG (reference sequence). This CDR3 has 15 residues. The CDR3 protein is CAWATGVGSSGELFF. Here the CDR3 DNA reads TGTGCCTGGGCGACAGGGGTTGGGTCATCCGGGGAGCTGTTTTTT.

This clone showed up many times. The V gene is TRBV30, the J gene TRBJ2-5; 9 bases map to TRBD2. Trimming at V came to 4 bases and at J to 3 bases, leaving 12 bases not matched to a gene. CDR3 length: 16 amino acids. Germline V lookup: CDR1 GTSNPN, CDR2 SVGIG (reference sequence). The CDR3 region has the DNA TGTGCCTGGACCCCATGGCCGGCTAGCGGGAAAGAGACCCAGTACTTC. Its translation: CAWTPWPASGKETQYF.

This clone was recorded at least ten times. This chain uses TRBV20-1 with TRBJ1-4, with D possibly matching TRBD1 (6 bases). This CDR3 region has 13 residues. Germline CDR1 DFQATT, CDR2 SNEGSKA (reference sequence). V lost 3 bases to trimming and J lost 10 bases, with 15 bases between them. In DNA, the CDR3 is TGCAGTGCTAGGAAGACAGGAGGAGGAAAACTGTTTTTT. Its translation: CSARKTGGGKLFF.

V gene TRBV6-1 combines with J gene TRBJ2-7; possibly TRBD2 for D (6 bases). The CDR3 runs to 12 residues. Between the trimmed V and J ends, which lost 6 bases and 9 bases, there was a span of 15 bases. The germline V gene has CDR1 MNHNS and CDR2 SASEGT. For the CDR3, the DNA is TGTGCCAGCAGAAGGGAGGTAACGGCGCAGTACTTC. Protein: CASRREVTAQYF.

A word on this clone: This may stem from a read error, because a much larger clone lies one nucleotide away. The CDR3 DNA sequence: TGTGCCAGCAGCCTAACGCCCGTCCCGGCGCAGTATTTT. Its protein is CASSLTPVPAQYF. This chain links TRBV16 with TRBJ2-3; no definite D call. The V gene's germline CDR1 is KGHSY and CDR2 FQNENV. The CDR3 totals 13 residues. V lost 4 bases and J lost 10, with 15 bases in between.

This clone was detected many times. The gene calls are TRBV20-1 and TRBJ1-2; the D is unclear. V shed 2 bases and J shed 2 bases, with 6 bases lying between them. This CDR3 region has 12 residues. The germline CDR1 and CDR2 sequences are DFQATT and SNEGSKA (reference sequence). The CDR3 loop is CSARMKNYGYTF. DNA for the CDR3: TGCAGTGCTAGAATGAAGAACTATGGCTACACCTTC.

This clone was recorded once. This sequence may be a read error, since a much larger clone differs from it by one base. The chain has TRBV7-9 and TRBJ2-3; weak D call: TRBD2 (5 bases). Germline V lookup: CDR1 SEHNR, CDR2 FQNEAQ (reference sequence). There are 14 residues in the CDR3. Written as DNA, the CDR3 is TGTGCCAGCAGCTTGGTAGCGACCACAGATACGCGGTATTTT. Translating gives CASSLVATTDTRYF.

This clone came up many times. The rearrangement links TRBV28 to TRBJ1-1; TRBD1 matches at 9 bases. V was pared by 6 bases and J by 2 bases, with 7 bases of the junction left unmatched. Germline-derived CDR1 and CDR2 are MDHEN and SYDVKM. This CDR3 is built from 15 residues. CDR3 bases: TGTGCCAGCAGAGACAGGGGGGGGGGAAACACTGAAGCTTTCTTT. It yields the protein CASRDRGGGNTEAFF.

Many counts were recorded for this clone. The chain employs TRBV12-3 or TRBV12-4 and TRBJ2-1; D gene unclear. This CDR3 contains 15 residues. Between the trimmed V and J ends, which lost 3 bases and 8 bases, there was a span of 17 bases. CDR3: CASSFGRTRGHEQFF. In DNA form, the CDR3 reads TGTGCCAGCAGTTTTGGTCGGACGAGAGGTCATGAGCAGTTCTTC.

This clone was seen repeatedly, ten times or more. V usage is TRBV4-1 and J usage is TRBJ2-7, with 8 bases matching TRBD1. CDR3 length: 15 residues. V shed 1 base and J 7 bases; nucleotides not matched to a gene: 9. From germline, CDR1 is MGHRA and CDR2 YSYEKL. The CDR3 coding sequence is TGCGCCAGCAGCCAAGCATCCCAGGGGGCGAGGGAGCAGTACTTC. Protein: CASSQASQGAREQYF.

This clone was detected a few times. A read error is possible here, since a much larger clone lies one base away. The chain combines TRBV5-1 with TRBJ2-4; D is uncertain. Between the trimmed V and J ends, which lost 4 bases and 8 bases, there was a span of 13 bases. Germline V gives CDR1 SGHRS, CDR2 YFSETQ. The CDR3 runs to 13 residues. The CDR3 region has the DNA TGCGCCAGCAGCCCCGGCAAGTGGGACATTCAGTACTTC. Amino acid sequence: CASSPGKWDIQYF.

The CDR3 loop reads CDRAKTGQGTGNTIYF. DNA for the CDR3: TGTGACAGAGCTAAGACGGGACAGGGGACTGGAAACACCATATATTTT. V gene TRBV12-3 or TRBV12-4 combines with J gene TRBJ1-3; 10 bases are shared with TRBD1. The CDR3 is 16 amino acids.